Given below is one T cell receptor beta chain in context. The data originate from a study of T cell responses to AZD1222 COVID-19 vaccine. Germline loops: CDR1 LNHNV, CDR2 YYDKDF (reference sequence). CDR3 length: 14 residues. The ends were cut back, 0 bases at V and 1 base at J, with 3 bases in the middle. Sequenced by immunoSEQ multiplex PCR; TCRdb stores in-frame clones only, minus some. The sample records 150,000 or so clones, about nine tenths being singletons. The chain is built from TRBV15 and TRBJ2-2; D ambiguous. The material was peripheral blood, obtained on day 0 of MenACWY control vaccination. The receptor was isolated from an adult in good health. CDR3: CATSRDRNTGELFF. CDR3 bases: TGTGCCACCAGCAGAGATAGGAACACCGGGGAGCTGTTTTTT.